This record concerns one TCR beta chain sequence. In the same sample, other DNA sequences code for this CDR3. This CDR3 spans 11 amino acids. Germline lookup yields CDR1 SNHLY and CDR2 FYNNEI. The V end was cut by 8 bases, the J end by 4 bases, with 8 bases between. This sample is drawn from a study of shared clonotypes between healthy human individuals. The repertoire was sequenced with immunoSEQ multiplex PCR; TCRdb's copy has only in-frame clones and lacks some. This table has just under 95,000 clones, approximately 63% appearing once. This TCR derives from a man aged 25 to 40 in good health. The sample consisted of memory CD8+ T cells sorted from blood. Indicated subset: CD45RO+ cells pooled with CCR7-negative TemRA cells. The gene calls are TRBV2 and TRBJ2-5, with D unclear. In DNA form, the CDR3 reads TGTGCCAGCGATCGGCGAGAGACCCAGTACTTC. Translated, it gives CASDRRETQYF.